The 14 T cell receptor beta chains listed next were all sequenced from one sample in a study of T cell responses to AZD1222 COVID-19 vaccine (dated by TCRdb to the early 2020s). The sample's time point, from its label and the paper: about 28 days (+/-7) after the second vaccine dose. The sample's treatment or condition label, in plain terms: meningococcal conjugate vaccine given as trial control. Libraries were prepared through the immunoSEQ multiplex PCR assay. Imported from immuneACCESS, the table was reduced by TCRdb to in-frame sequences with V and J called. These copies leave out some clones; in studies compared against another copy, an unresolved V gene accounts for under half, and the cause of the remainder is not known. Across this sample there are under 200,000 clones, with around nine tenths seen only once. 3.6% of the sample comes from the top ten. This specimen was peripheral blood, taken 28 days after the second dose of the MenACWY control vaccine. These receptor sequences come from an adult who received the MenACWY meningococcal vaccine as a control.

The rearrangement uses TRBV7-9 and TRBJ2-5; a weak D match, TRBD2 (6 bases). CDR3 length: 14 residues. Germline V lookup: CDR1 SEHNR, CDR2 FQNEAQ (reference sequence). V lost 7 bases to trimming and J lost 2 bases, with 14 bases between them. The DNA of the CDR3 is TGTGCCAGCAAAACTTCGGGAGCTCAAGAGACCCAGTACTTC. It translates to CASKTSGAQETQYF.

The rearrangement links TRBV5-1 to TRBJ2-7; weak D call: TRBD1 (6 bases). Looked up from germline, CDR1 is SGHRS and CDR2 is YFSETQ. This CDR3 is 15 amino acids long. The V end lost 0 bases, the J end lost 5 bases, and 15 bases lay between the germline ends. CDR3 amino acids: CASSLADPGVDEQYF. The CDR3 coding sequence is TGCGCCAGCAGCTTGGCGGATCCAGGGGTGGACGAGCAGTACTTC.

The chain couples TRBV5-1 to TRBJ2-3; weak D call: TRBD2 (6 bases). The V gene's germline CDR1 is SGHRS and CDR2 YFSETQ. V gave up 9 bases and J gave up 6 bases, with 20 bases separating them. The CDR3 is made up of 14 amino acids. The chain's CDR3 is CATAGLGTSDTQYF. The CDR3 DNA follows: TGCGCCACCGCGGGACTCGGGACCTCGGATACGCAGTATTTT.

The CDR3 region is CASRASVGGDAFF. The DNA for the CDR3 is TGTGCCAGCAGAGCTTCGGTAGGGGGCGACGCTTTCTTT. The chain has TRBV5-5 and TRBJ1-1; TRBD1 matches at 7 bases. The V gene's germline CDR1 is SGHKS and CDR2 YYEKEE (reference sequence). The length of the CDR3 is 13 residues. Trimming cost V 5 bases and J 11 bases; bases outside gene matches: 12.

This sequence joins TRBV9 and TRBJ2-6; D possibly corresponds to TRBD1 (6 bases). Germline V CDR1 and CDR2: SGDLS, YYNGEE. V lost 5 bases and J 0 bases, leaving 21 bases between the germline ends. The CDR3 totals 19 residues. The CDR3: CASREGVGQAFSGANVLTF. The CDR3 DNA reads as TGTGCCAGCAGAGAGGGGGTGGGGCAGGCCTTCTCTGGGGCCAACGTCCTGACTTTC.

The CDR3 protein is CASTHGVGSDEQFF. In DNA, the CDR3 is TGCGCCAGCACCCACGGCGTAGGGTCCGATGAGCAGTTCTTC. V is TRBV5-1 and J is TRBJ2-1; D gene unclear. V was trimmed by 6 bases and J by 8 bases, leaving 18 bases between them. The CDR3 runs 14 residues. Germline lookup yields CDR1 SGHRS and CDR2 YFSETQ.

This clone came up once. The chain uses TRBV7-3 and TRBJ2-3, with D perhaps being TRBD1 or TRBD2 (5 bases each). The CDR3 has 13 residues. The germline gives CDR1 SGHTA, CDR2 FQGTGA. Deletions cut 8 bases from V and 2 bases from J, with 11 bases between. CDR3 in DNA: TGTGCCAGCGGGGACGGATACACAGATACGCAGTATTTT. This gives the protein CASGDGYTDTQYF. Combining the CDR3 with reference TRBV7-3 and TRBJ2-3 gives the whole variable domain GAGVSQTPSNKVTEKGKYVELRCDPISGHTALYWYRQSLGQGPEFLIYFQGTGAADDSGLPNDRFFAVRPEGSVSTLKIQRTERGDSAVYLCASGDGYTDTQYFGPGTRLTVL.

The chain recombines TRBV30 with TRBJ1-6; D possibly corresponds to TRBD1 (6 bases). There are 14 residues in the CDR3. CDR1 GTSNPN and CDR2 SVGIG come from the germline V gene (reference sequence). Trimming took 2 bases from V and 6 from J, leaving 11 bases between them. The CDR3 DNA follows: TGTGCCTGGAGTCCCGGACAGCTTAATTCACCCCTCCACTTT. It is translated as CAWSPGQLNSPLHF. Filled out from reference TRBV30 and TRBJ1-6, the complete variable domain reads SQTIHQWPATLVQPVGSPLSLECTVEGTSNPNLYWYRQAAGRGLQLLFYSVGIGQISSEVPQNLSASRPQDRQFILSSKKLLLSDSGFYLCAWSPGQLNSPLHFGNGTRLTVT.

The chain carries TRBV10-3 and TRBJ1-2; D gene ambiguous. The CDR3 spans 12 residues. V was shortened by 2 bases and J by 7 bases, with 8 bases between the two germline ends. Germline-derived CDR1 and CDR2 are ENHRY and SYGVKD. The CDR3 sequence: CAISETVAGYTF. CDR3 bases: TGTGCCATCAGTGAGACAGTCGCTGGCTACACCTTC.

V is TRBV5-5 and J is TRBJ2-5; D remains unclear. The CDR3 spans 12 residues. Trimming stripped 0 bases from V and 5 bases from J, with 5 bases between. The germline gives CDR1 SGHKS, CDR2 YYEKEE (reference sequence). The CDR3 nucleotides read TGTGCCAGCAGCTTGGTAGGGGAGACCCAGTACTTC. Its translation: CASSLVGETQYF. Complete variable domain (other parts from reference TRBV5-5 and TRBJ2-5): DAGVTQSPTHLIKTRGQQVTLRCSPISGHKSVSWYQQVLGQGPQFIFQYYEKEERGRGNFPDRFSARQFPNYSSELNVNALLLGDSALYLCASSLVGETQYFGPGTRLLVL.

The chain combines TRBV6-1 with TRBJ2-7; D uncertain. The ends were cut back, 2 bases at V and 2 bases at J, with 13 bases in the middle. CDR1 is MNHNS and CDR2 is SASEGT in the germline V gene. The CDR3 is 15 residues long. The CDR3 reads CASSESPARAYEQYF. CDR3 nucleotides: TGTGCCAGCAGTGAATCACCAGCTAGGGCCTACGAGCAGTACTTC.

The genes are TRBV19 and TRBJ1-3; D call uncertain. CDR1 and CDR2 from the germline V gene are LNHDA and SQIVND (reference sequence). The V gene lost 1 base and the J gene lost 7 bases, with 8 bases spanning the gap. CDR3 length: 13 residues. This CDR3 is CASSIVGRNTIYF. CDR3 DNA: TGTGCCAGTAGTATAGTTGGGAGGAACACCATATATTTT.

The chain couples TRBV10-3 to TRBJ1-5, with TRBD1 matching 8 bases. The germline V gene encodes CDR1 ENHRY and CDR2 SYGVKD. V was clipped by 6 bases and J by 4 bases; unmatched bases: 5. The CDR3 totals 14 residues. Here the CDR3 reads CAIRRTGPNQPQHF. CDR3 DNA sequence: TGTGCCATCAGGAGGACAGGGCCGAATCAGCCCCAGCATTTT.

The chain recombines TRBV5-1 with TRBJ1-1, with 8 bases fitting TRBD1. This CDR3 spans 14 amino acids. V was pared by 4 bases and J by 5 bases, with 7 bases of the junction left unmatched. From germline, CDR1 is SGHRS and CDR2 YFSETQ. The CDR3 DNA follows: TGCGCCAGCAGCCCACAGGGGGTACGAACTGAAGCTTTCTTT. Translated: CASSPQGVRTEAFF.